This is a list of T cell receptor beta chains from one sample in a study of post-analysis software for immune sequencing data. Each CDR3 protein is one row after TCRdb ran MiXCR on the PCR reads. Among hundreds of thousands of distinct CDR3 sequences listed, 59% were seen once. Sequenced input: blood. These receptors were obtained from a girl aged 2 to 9 with multiple sclerosis. Both conserved end residues are part of each CDR3. The order of the fields is V gene, clone size, J gene, D gene, CDR3 protein, CDR3 DNA. A D gene is named only where the DNA matches it firmly. For some rows the clone size is stated as once, few or many, or as a class when expanded; others skip it.

TRBV6-1	-	TRBJ1-5	-	CASSPPVGRGAINQPQHF	TGTGCCAGCAGTCCCCCGGTGGGAAGGGGGGCAATCAATCAGCCCCAGCATTTT
TRBV7-7	-	TRBJ2-5	-	CASSLGGPIQETQYF	TGTGCCAGCAGCTTAGGGGGTCCAATCCAAGAGACCCAGTACTTC
TRBV12-5	-	TRBJ2-4	-	CASGTQGGSKNIQYF	TGTGCTAGTGGAACCCAAGGGGGATCCAAAAACATTCAGTACTTC
TRBV10-2	-	TRBJ2-5	-	CASSGGRGKTQYF	TGCGCCAGCAGCGGAGGACGGGGAAAGACCCAGTACTTC
TRBV15	-	TRBJ1-2	-	CATSREAYGYTF	TGTGCCACCAGCAGAGAAGCTTATGGCTACACCTTC
TRBV28	-	TRBJ1-5	-	CASKGTGSQPQHF	TGTGCCAGCAAGGGGACTGGGAGTCAGCCCCAGCATTTT
TRBV5-1	-	TRBJ2-4	-	CASSLADGAKNIQYF	TGCGCCAGCAGCTTGGCGGACGGAGCCAAAAACATTCAGTACTTC
TRBV3-1	-	TRBJ1-2	-	CASSRTNYGYTF	TGTGCCAGCAGCCGCACAAACTATGGCTACACCTTC
TRBV12-3/TRBV12-4	once	TRBJ2-1	-	CASRDLEKEQFF	TGTGCCAGCAGAGACTTGGAGAAGGAGCAGTTCTTC
TRBV29-1	few	TRBJ2-1	TRBD1	CSATGTGSHEQFF	TGCAGCGCAACCGGGACAGGGTCCCATGAGCAGTTCTTC
TRBV10-3	-	TRBJ2-7	-	CAISESGALTYEQYF	TGTGCCATCAGTGAGTCGGGGGCTTTGACCTACGAGCAGTACTTC
TRBV29-1	-	TRBJ2-6	-	CSVDDRRSGANVLTF	TGCAGCGTTGACGACCGACGATCTGGGGCCAACGTCCTGACTTTC
TRBV9	few	TRBJ2-3	TRBD2	CASSVRSGNGDTQYF	TGTGCCAGCAGCGTAAGAAGCGGGAATGGAGATACGCAGTATTTT
TRBV7-9	once	TRBJ1-1	-	CASSPAGSGAFF	TGTGCCAGCAGCCCAGCCGGAAGCGGAGCTTTCTTT
TRBV5-1	-	TRBJ1-6	-	CASSFGHSEDNSPLHF	TGCGCCAGCAGCTTCGGACACAGTGAGGATAATTCACCCCTCCACTTT
TRBV7-2	-	TRBJ2-1	-	CARPYEVLNYNEQFF	TGTGCCAGACCTTATGAAGTCCTGAACTACAATGAGCAGTTCTTC
TRBV12-3/TRBV12-4	-	TRBJ2-5	-	CASSPQSTQETQYF	TGTGCCAGCAGTCCACAATCAACCCAAGAGACCCAGTACTTC
TRBV5-1	-	TRBJ2-6	-	CASTITSTGRGGANVLTF	TGCGCCAGCACCATAACCTCCACAGGTCGAGGAGGGGCCAACGTCCTGACTTTC
TRBV20-1	-	TRBJ2-3	TRBD1	CSAPGRGPDSPQYF	TGCAGTGCGCCCGGAAGGGGGCCAGACTCCCCGCAGTATTTT
TRBV6-1	once	TRBJ1-2	TRBD1	CAGSGTAYGYTF	TGTGCCGGCTCCGGGACAGCCTATGGCTACACCTTC
TRBV7-2	-	TRBJ1-6	-	CASSPVGARSPLHF	TGTGCCAGCAGCCCGGTTGGGGCGCGATCACCCCTCCACTTT
TRBV3-1	-	TRBJ2-2	TRBD1	CASSHRDRGTGELFF	TGTGCCAGCAGCCATCGGGACAGGGGTACCGGGGAGCTGTTTTTT
TRBV6-5	-	TRBJ2-3	TRBD2	CASSFQREGTDTQYF	TGTGCCAGCAGTTTTCAGCGGGAGGGAACAGATACGCAGTATTTT
TRBV29-1	-	TRBJ2-7	-	CSVRGPTDEQYF	TGCAGCGTCCGGGGCCCGACGGACGAGCAGTACTTC
TRBV4-1	-	TRBJ2-1	TRBD2	CASSQALLAGKYNEQFF	TGCGCCAGTAGCCAAGCCCTACTAGCGGGAAAGTACAATGAGCAGTTCTTC
TRBV20-1	-	TRBJ2-5	-	CSARAAGFREETQYF	TGCAGTGCTAGAGCGGCGGGCTTTAGAGAAGAGACCCAGTACTTC
TRBV6-1	-	TRBJ2-3	TRBD1	CASRDRGWRTDTQYF	TGTGCCAGCAGGGACAGGGGATGGAGGACAGATACGCAGTATTTT
TRBV6-5	-	TRBJ1-2	-	CASRTGTGQGYTF	TGTGCCAGCAGGACCGGGACGGGGCAAGGCTACACCTTC
TRBV21-1	few	TRBJ2-7	-	CASSKGRGPSGFSYEQYF	TGTGCCAGCAGCAAAGGGAGGGGGCCTAGCGGATTCTCCTACGAGCAGTACTTC
TRBV19	-	TRBJ2-1	-	CASSELSNEQFF	TGTGCCAGTAGTGAACTCTCCAATGAGCAGTTCTTC
TRBV6-5	-	TRBJ2-1	-	CASSYPVTGPYNEQFF	TGTGCCAGCAGTTATCCGGTTACGGGTCCCTACAATGAGCAGTTCTTC
TRBV7-2	-	TRBJ2-3	TRBD2	CASSAGTSSKDTQYF	TGTGCCAGCAGTGCGGGGACTAGCTCTAAGGATACGCAGTATTTT
TRBV29-1	-	TRBJ1-4	-	CSVSFSATNEKLFF	TGCAGCGTCTCGTTCTCTGCAACTAATGAAAAACTGTTTTTT